These 8 T cell receptor beta chains were sequenced from one sample in a study of blood T cell repertoires in COVID-19. Repertoires were generated with immunoSEQ multiplex PCR, while TCRdb's copy carries only in-frame clones and drops some. The repertoire consists of about 150,000 clones, with about 83% occurring once and the leading ten covering roughly 3.4%. Sequenced input: PBMCs or T cells enriched from blood (not recorded which). These receptor sequences come from a woman between 45 and 60 years old with acute COVID-19.

V is TRBV5-1 and J is TRBJ2-7; TRBD1 is a possible D gene (6 bases). The CDR3 extends over 14 amino acids. Trimming took 5 bases from V and 2 from J, leaving 14 bases between them. The germline V gene encodes CDR1 SGHRS and CDR2 YFSETQ. The CDR3 DNA reads TGCGCCAGCAGGATACGGGACACCACCTACGAGCAGTACTTC. Protein: CASRIRDTTYEQYF. Filled out from reference TRBV5-1 and TRBJ2-7, the complete variable domain reads KAGVTQTPRYLIKTRGQQVTLSCSPISGHRSVSWYQQTPGQGLQFLFEYFSETQRNKGNFPGRFSGRQFSNSRSEMNVSTLELGDSALYLCASRIRDTTYEQYFGPGTRLTVT.

This chain uses TRBV10-2 with TRBJ2-1, with 7 bases identical to TRBD2. Germline CDR1 is WSHSY and CDR2 is SAAADI. V shed 3 bases and J 6 bases; nucleotides not matched to a gene: 8. The CDR3 length is 15 residues. Here the CDR3 reads CASSDGGGIPNEQFF. CDR3 in DNA: TGCGCCAGCAGTGATGGCGGGGGAATCCCCAATGAGCAGTTCTTC.

The V gene is TRBV2, the J gene TRBJ1-1, with D unclear. Deletions cut 6 bases from V and 1 base from J, with 12 bases between. Germline V gene lookup returns CDR1 SNHLY and CDR2 FYNNEI. The CDR3 spans 14 residues. The CDR3 reads CASSARVPNTEAFF. The CDR3 region has the DNA TGTGCCAGCAGCGCCCGGGTTCCGAACACTGAAGCTTTCTTT.

The chain recombines TRBV19 with TRBJ2-2; 8 positions agree with TRBD2. The CDR3 is made up of 17 amino acids. Germline V gene data show CDR1 as LNHDA and CDR2 as SQIVND (reference sequence). The J segment lost 7 bases and the V segment lost 1 base, leaving 11 bases of the junction unmatched. CDR3 DNA sequence: TGTGCCAGTAGTATAGGGGACTACGGGGGGGCTCACGGGGAGCTGTTTTTT. Translated, it gives CASSIGDYGGAHGELFF.

The chain combines TRBV27 with TRBJ2-1; no definite D call. This CDR3 comprises 14 residues. V lost 4 bases and J lost 3, with 10 bases in between. Germline CDR1 and CDR2: MNHEY and SMNVEV (reference sequence). CDR3 amino acids: CASSSQTLYNEQFF. The DNA of the CDR3 is TGTGCCAGCAGTTCCCAGACTCTCTACAATGAGCAGTTCTTC.

The rearrangement joins TRBV21-1 to TRBJ1-2; the DNA was not compared with TRBD1, the D call given in the table. TRBV21-1 constitutes a pseudogene. The CDR3 sequence is 10 residues long. This CDR3 reads CASSRAGYTF. Written as DNA, the CDR3 is TGTGCCAGCAGCAGGGCCGGCTACACCTTC.

This clone appeared a few times. The CDR3 is CASSQHKTSGLDEQFF. CDR3 sequence (DNA): TGTGCCAGCAGCCAACACAAGACTAGCGGGCTCGATGAGCAGTTCTTC. The chain joins TRBV4-2 to TRBJ2-1; 10 positions match TRBD2. J gave up 8 bases and V 2 bases, and 9 bases lay outside the gene matches. The CDR3 consists of 16 residues. CDR1 and CDR2 from the germline V gene are LGHNA and YNFKEQ.

This chain uses TRBV5-1 with TRBJ2-7; maybe TRBD1 (7 bases). The CDR3 is made up of 10 amino acids. Between the trimmed V and J ends, which lost 10 bases and 5 bases, there was a span of 10 bases. Germline V gene data show CDR1 as SGHRS and CDR2 as YFSETQ. The CDR3 coding sequence is TGCGCCGCCAGGGGGGACGAGCAGTACTTC. Its translation: CAARGDEQYF. The full variable domain, rest sourced from reference TRBV5-1 and TRBJ2-7, is KAGVTQTPRYLIKTRGQQVTLSCSPISGHRSVSWYQQTPGQGLQFLFEYFSETQRNKGNFPGRFSGRQFSNSRSEMNVSTLELGDSALYLCAARGDEQYFGPGTRLTVT.